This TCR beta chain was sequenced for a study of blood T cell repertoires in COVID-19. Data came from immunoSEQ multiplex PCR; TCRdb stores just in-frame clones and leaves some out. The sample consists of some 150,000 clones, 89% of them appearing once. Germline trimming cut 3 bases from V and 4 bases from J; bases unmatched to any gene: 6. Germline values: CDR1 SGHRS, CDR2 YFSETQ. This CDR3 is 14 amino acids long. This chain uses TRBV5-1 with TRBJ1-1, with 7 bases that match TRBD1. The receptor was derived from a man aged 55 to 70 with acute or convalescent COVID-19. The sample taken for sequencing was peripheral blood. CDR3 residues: CASSSQGDLTEAFF. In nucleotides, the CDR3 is TGCGCCAGCAGCTCGCAGGGGGATCTCACTGAAGCTTTCTTT. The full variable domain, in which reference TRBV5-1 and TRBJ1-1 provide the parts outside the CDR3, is KAGVTQTPRYLIKTRGQQVTLSCSPISGHRSVSWYQQTPGQGLQFLFEYFSETQRNKGNFPGRFSGRQFSNSRSEMNVSTLELGDSALYLCASSSQGDLTEAFFGQGTRLTVV.